Listed here are 29 T cell receptor beta chains from one sample, sequenced in a study of T cells in Graves' hyperthyroidism and ophthalmopathy. Using RNA transcripts as the source, TCR beta CDR3 regions were amplified. RT-PCR in the first round (using the HTBI primer set) targeted the TCR CDR3. TCRdb reanalysed the multiplex PCR reads using MiXCR and keeps one entry per CDR3 protein. Here the sample spans 550,000 to 600,000 distinct CDR3 sequences, roughly 50% being singletons. The sample was peripheral blood or thyroid tissue (not recorded which). The receptors derive from an adult woman with Graves' disease, either hyperthyroidism or ophthalmopathy (not recorded which).

In regard to this clonotype: This could be a read error, since a much larger clone is one nucleotide away. The chain joins TRBV29-1 to TRBJ2-7; TRBD2 aligns across 7 bases. This CDR3 comprises 14 residues. CDR1 and CDR2 from the germline V gene are SQVTM and ANQGSEA. The CDR3 DNA reads as TGCAGCGTTGGAGTCGGCGGGAGATCCTACGGGCAGTACTTC. Its protein is CSVGVGGRSYGQYF.

This clonotype was detected ten times or more. The chain couples TRBV5-5 to TRBJ2-7; D possibly corresponds to TRBD2 (5 bases). This CDR3 spans 15 amino acids. With 6 bases removed from V and 0 bases from J, the gap between germline ends came to 16 bases. Per germline, CDR1 SGHKS and CDR2 YYEKEE (reference sequence). The CDR3 reads CASTRGGFDSYEQYF. Written as DNA, the CDR3 is TGTGCCAGCACCAGAGGCGGGTTTGACTCCTACGAGCAGTACTTC.

The V call is TRBV10-2, the J call TRBJ2-7, with D maybe TRBD1 (6 bases). Trimming cost V 7 bases and J 4 bases, with 11 bases left between them. Looked up from germline, CDR1 is WSHSY and CDR2 is SAAADI. The CDR3 is 12 residues long. The CDR3 DNA reads as TGCGCCAGCACCGAAAGGGGGTACGAGCAGTACTTC. Its translation: CASTERGYEQYF.

This clonotype was counted ten times or more. The chain employs TRBV28 and TRBJ1-1; D is unresolved. CDR3 size: 12 residues. V lost 3 bases and J lost 7, with 9 bases in between. Germline assignment: CDR1 MDHEN and CDR2 SYDVKM. Here the CDR3 reads CASSFPRLEAFF. The CDR3 region has the DNA TGTGCCAGCAGTTTCCCCCGGCTTGAAGCTTTCTTT.

Of note for this clonotype: The CDR3 does not close with the conserved phenylalanine or tryptophan, likely indicating a read error. Because the CDR3's place on the DNA is in doubt, the DNA is left out and the CDR3 is given as listed by TCRdb. The V gene is TRBV7-2, the J gene TRBJ1-3; the table gives TRBD1 as D, unverified against the DNA. Germline-derived CDR1 and CDR2 are SGHTA and FQGNSA. Ends included, the CDR3 has 8 residues. This CDR3 is CASSSWTG.

V and J are TRBV5-1 and TRBJ2-5; 7 positions agree with TRBD1. The CDR3 sequence is 14 residues long. V was pared by 4 bases and J by 1 base, with 4 bases of the junction left unmatched. Germline V gives CDR1 SGHRS, CDR2 YFSETQ. The CDR3 here is CASSRWDSQETQYF. In DNA, the CDR3 is TGCGCCAGCAGCCGCTGGGACAGCCAAGAGACCCAGTACTTC. The full variable domain, with the rest looked up from reference TRBV5-1 and TRBJ2-5, is KAGVTQTPRYLIKTRGQQVTLSCSPISGHRSVSWYQQTPGQGLQFLFEYFSETQRNKGNFPGRFSGRQFSNSRSEMNVSTLELGDSALYLCASSRWDSQETQYFGPGTRLLVL.

The chain is built from TRBV9 and TRBJ2-7; D unclear. Germline V gene lookup returns CDR1 SGDLS and CDR2 YYNGEE. The CDR3 spans 15 residues. The ends were cut back, 0 bases at V and 1 base at J, with 11 bases in the middle. The CDR3 sequence: CASSVAESRSYEQYF. The CDR3 DNA reads as TGTGCCAGCAGCGTAGCTGAGAGTCGATCCTACGAGCAGTACTTC.

This clonotype was observed a few times. This may be a read error, as it is one base from a much larger clone. V gene TRBV20-1 combines with J gene TRBJ2-7; D remains ambiguous. The CDR3 length is 14 residues. The germline V and J ends were trimmed by 0 bases and 0 bases, with 9 bases remaining between them. Germline CDR1 reads DFQATT; CDR2 reads SNEGSKA (reference sequence). DNA of the CDR3: TGCAGTGCTAGAGATCTACGAAGCTCCTACGAGCAGTACTTC. Amino acids: CSARDLRSSYEQYF.

The table lists this clonotype with many counts. The chain recombines TRBV20-1 with TRBJ2-5; TRBD1 might be the D (7 bases). Germline loops: CDR1 DFQATT, CDR2 SNEGSKA (reference sequence). Trimming took 6 bases from V and 5 from J, leaving 19 bases between them. The CDR3 runs 14 residues. The CDR3 protein is CSAPGGADRETQYF. The CDR3 DNA sequence: TGCAGTGCACCCGGGGGAGCGGACAGGGAGACCCAGTACTTC.

This clonotype came up many times. The chain carries TRBV9 and TRBJ2-3; a weak D match, TRBD2 (6 bases). The CDR3 loop spans 15 amino acids. Germline V lookup: CDR1 SGDLS, CDR2 YYNGEE. The ends were cut back, 2 bases at V and 3 bases at J, with 13 bases in the middle. The CDR3 nucleotides read TGTGCCAGCAGCGTCTGGGACTTCGCTACAGATACGCAGTATTTT. Protein: CASSVWDFATDTQYF.

The rearrangement links TRBV7-9 to TRBJ2-7, with D perhaps matching TRBD1 or TRBD2 (5 bases each). V was shortened by 6 bases and J by 0 bases, with 12 bases between the two germline ends. Germline CDR1 is SEHNR and CDR2 is FQNEAQ (reference sequence). The CDR3 covers 14 residues. The CDR3 coding sequence is TGTGCCAGCAGTTCGGGACGCATCTCCTACGAGCAGTACTTC. It is translated as CASSSGRISYEQYF.

This clonotype was seen a handful of times. V and J are TRBV19 and TRBJ1-1; D possibly corresponds to TRBD1 (6 bases). CDR1 is LNHDA, CDR2 SQIVND, per germline (reference sequence). The CDR3 extends over 11 amino acids. Trimming removed 7 bases at V and 8 bases at J, with 11 bases between. The CDR3 coding sequence is TGTGCCAGTACTGCGACAGGAGAAGCTTTCTTT. As protein: CASTATGEAFF.

The CDR3 loop is CSADVLSYEQYF. The CDR3 DNA reads as TGCAGTGCTGACGTTTTATCCTACGAGCAGTACTTC. V usage is TRBV20-1 and J usage is TRBJ2-7; D is ambiguous. Trimming removed 5 bases at V and 1 base at J, with 9 bases between. Germline CDR1 reads DFQATT; CDR2 reads SNEGSKA (reference sequence). The CDR3 runs 12 residues.

This clonotype was detected ten times or more. J is TRBJ2-7 and V is TRBV4-1; the D is unclear. The ends were cut back, 8 bases at V and 0 bases at J, with 8 bases in the middle. Per the germline V gene, CDR1 is MGHRA and CDR2 is YSYEKL. This CDR3 spans 12 amino acids. CDR3 protein: CASVDGSYEQYF. In DNA, the CDR3 is TGCGCCAGCGTGGACGGCTCCTACGAGCAGTACTTC.

This clonotype was picked up many times. The chain carries TRBV7-9 and TRBJ1-4; maybe TRBD1 (6 bases). Trimming shortened V by 4 bases and J by 6 bases, and 18 bases separated the two germline ends. The CDR3 sequence is 16 residues long. CDR1 is SEHNR and CDR2 is FQNEAQ in the germline V gene (reference sequence). The CDR3 loop reads CASSSRAGGLDEKLFF. CDR3 DNA sequence: TGTGCCAGCAGCTCCCGAGCCGGGGGGCTTGATGAAAAACTGTTTTTT.

This rearrangement joins TRBV25-1 to TRBJ2-2; D possibly corresponds to TRBD2 (6 bases). Trimming removed 7 bases from V and 0 bases from J, with 15 bases in between. The CDR3 is 16 amino acids. CDR1 is MGHDK and CDR2 is SYGVNS in the germline V gene. The CDR3 is CASTQAGGSNTGELFF. For the CDR3, the DNA is TGTGCCAGCACCCAGGCCGGGGGATCGAACACCGGGGAGCTGTTTTTT. Looking up the rest from reference TRBV25-1 and TRBJ2-2 gives the full variable domain: EADIYQTPRYLVIGTGKKITLECSQTMGHDKMYWYQQDPGMELHLIHYSYGVNSTEKGDLSSESTVSRIRTEHFPLTLESARPSHTSQYLCASTQAGGSNTGELFFGEGSRLTVL.

The gene calls are TRBV19 and TRBJ2-2; 8 nucleotides align to TRBD2. The trim removed 2 bases at V and 4 bases at J, leaving 9 bases unmatched. This CDR3 has 17 amino acids. The germline V gene encodes CDR1 LNHDA and CDR2 SQIVND (reference sequence). CDR3 coding DNA: TGTGCCAGTAGTATAAAGAGCGGGAGCGGTGTCACCGGGGAGCTGTTTTTT. This encodes CASSIKSGSGVTGELFF. Complete variable domain (other parts from reference TRBV19 and TRBJ2-2): DGGITQSPKYLFRKEGQNVTLSCEQNLNHDAMYWYRQDPGQGLRLIYYSQIVNDFQKGDIAEGYSVSREKKESFPLTVTSAQKNPTAFYLCASSIKSGSGVTGELFFGEGSRLTVL.

This clonotype was recorded many times. In DNA form, the CDR3 reads TGTGCCAGCAGCCAAGCTCCAGCGGACTACGAGCAGTACTTC. It specifies CASSQAPADYEQYF. The chain has TRBV4-2 and TRBJ2-7; D may be TRBD2 (5 bases). V lost 1 base to trimming and J lost 3 bases, with 10 bases between them. The CDR3 spans 14 residues. CDR1 and CDR2 (germline): LGHNA, YNFKEQ.

V is TRBV20-1 and J is TRBJ1-1, with TRBD1 matching 7 bases. The CDR3 is 17 residues long. V gave up 0 bases and J gave up 3 bases; unmatched junction bases: 13. Germline-derived CDR1 and CDR2 are DFQATT and SNEGSKA (reference sequence). The CDR3 here is CSARDRQGNRWDTEAFF. The CDR3 coding sequence is TGCAGTGCTAGAGATCGACAGGGCAATCGTTGGGACACTGAAGCTTTCTTT.

This clonotype appeared many times. The CDR3 coding sequence is TGCAGTGCTAGAGGGGTGAGGACATTTTATAGCAATCAGCCCCAGCATTTT. It is translated as CSARGVRTFYSNQPQHF. This rearrangement joins TRBV20-1 to TRBJ1-5; D is possibly TRBD1 (5 bases). The CDR3 totals 17 residues. The germline gives CDR1 DFQATT, CDR2 SNEGSKA (reference sequence). V lost 1 base and J 0 bases, leaving 16 bases between the germline ends.

The chain carries TRBV2 and TRBJ1-5; a possible D gene is TRBD1 (6 bases). This CDR3 has 17 residues. Trimming removed 4 bases at V and 0 bases at J, with 16 bases between. The germline V gene encodes CDR1 SNHLY and CDR2 FYNNEI. CDR3 coding DNA: TGTGCCAGCAGTGTAATAAGGGGGGAGGATAGCAATCAGCCCCAGCATTTT. It yields the protein CASSVIRGEDSNQPQHF. Complete variable domain (other parts from reference TRBV2 and TRBJ1-5): EPEVTQTPSHQVTQMGQEVILRCVPISNHLYFYWYRQILGQKVEFLVSFYNNEISEKSEIFDDQFSVERPDGSNFTLKIRSTKLEDSAMYFCASSVIRGEDSNQPQHFGDGTRLSIL.

This clonotype was counted ten times or more. The V and J genes are TRBV12-3 or TRBV12-4 and TRBJ1-6; D is possibly TRBD1 (6 bases). Trimming cost V 7 bases and J 10 bases, with 20 bases left between them. This CDR3 comprises 15 residues. CDR3 DNA sequence: TGTGCCAGCACCCTGGGGGGCCGGCGGGCGTCACCCCTCCACTTT. It translates to CASTLGGRRASPLHF.

The chain couples TRBV10-3 to TRBJ1-2, with 7 nucleotides matching TRBD1. The CDR3 extends over 13 amino acids. Germline CDR1 is ENHRY and CDR2 is SYGVKD. The trim removed 9 bases at V and 1 base at J, leaving 5 bases unmatched. The CDR3 DNA reads TGTGCCATAAAAGGACAGGTTAACTATGGCTACACCTTC. Translating gives CAIKGQVNYGYTF.

This clonotype has a count of ten or more. The chain has TRBV19 and TRBJ2-7; 7 nucleotides line up with TRBD1. Trimming cost V 4 bases and J 7 bases; bases outside gene matches: 4. Per germline, CDR1 LNHDA and CDR2 SQIVND (reference sequence). The CDR3 covers 12 residues. The CDR3 coding sequence is TGTGCCAGTAGTAGCACAGGGGAGGAGCAGTACTTC. This translates into CASSSTGEEQYF.

V and J are TRBV9 and TRBJ2-7; a weak D match, TRBD2 (6 bases). Trimming pared 3 bases from V and 0 bases from J, leaving 13 bases between. The CDR3 covers 15 residues. Germline CDR1 reads SGDLS; CDR2 reads YYNGEE. CDR3 residues: CASSGSGTSSYEQYF. DNA of the CDR3: TGTGCCAGCAGCGGCTCCGGGACTTCCTCCTACGAGCAGTACTTC. The full variable domain, completed using reference TRBV9 and TRBJ2-7, is DSGVTQTPKHLITATGQRVTLRCSPRSGDLSVYWYQQSLDQGLQFLIQYYNGEERAKGNILERFSAQQFPDLHSELNLSSLELGDSALYFCASSGSGTSSYEQYFGPGTRLTVT.

Note on this clonotype: One end of the junction fails to match germline, which may point to a read error. The rearrangement joins TRBV20-1 to TRBJ1-1; 8 bases line up with TRBD1. Germline CDR1 and CDR2: DFQATT and SNEGSKA (reference sequence). CDR3 size: 9 residues. In DNA, the CDR3 is TGCAGTGCTAGAGAATGGGACAGGTTT. Translating it yields CSAREWDRF.

The chain employs TRBV4-2 and TRBJ2-7; no clear D. V was cut by 0 bases and J by 2 bases, with 17 bases left in between. Germline V lookup: CDR1 LGHNA, CDR2 YNFKEQ. There are 17 residues in the CDR3. The CDR3 sequence: CASSQDLKGLTTYEQYF. The CDR3 nucleotides read TGTGCCAGCAGCCAAGATTTGAAAGGGCTAACAACCTACGAGCAGTACTTC.

The chain couples TRBV12-3 or TRBV12-4 to TRBJ1-5; 10 bases are shared with TRBD1. This CDR3 contains 11 residues. The V segment lost 5 bases and the J segment 14 bases; nucleotides outside the gene matches: 3. CDR3 protein: CASSTGTGEHF. CDR3 sequence (DNA): TGTGCCAGCAGTACCGGGACAGGGGAGCATTTT.

This clonotype was seen ten or more times. The chain uses TRBV10-1 and TRBJ2-7, with 8 bases that match TRBD2. The V and J ends lost 11 bases and 2 bases, in that order; junction bases with no gene match: 8. The CDR3 consists of 13 residues. Germline V gene sequence: CDR1 WNHNN, CDR2 SYGVQD (reference sequence). Here the CDR3 DNA reads TGCGCCGCACATAGCGGGATCACCTACGAGCAGTACTTC. Encoded protein: CAAHSGITYEQYF.